The 24 T cell receptor beta chains reported below all come from one sample, sequenced in a study of blood T cells in healthy people across ages. A second roughly 6 to 11 cycle PCR used barcoded and J-beta primers. Each CDR3 protein gets one entry after TCRdb re-called the 5' RACE reads with MiXCR. The repertoire holds around 650,000 distinct CDR3 sequences, with over 40% as singletons. The specimen sequenced was blood. The receptors derive from a man of 80 years or more in good health.

The chain joins TRBV6-2 or TRBV6-3 to TRBJ2-1, with 9 bases that match TRBD2. The germline gives CDR1 MNHEY, CDR2 SVGEGT. V shed 8 bases, J shed 13 bases, and the junction held 15 bases outside the gene matches. This CDR3 has 14 residues. DNA for the CDR3: TGTGCCAGCTATGGAAGCGGGGGGCAAGAGACCCAGTTCTTC. Its protein is CASYGSGGQETQFF.

This clonotype has just a few counts. The chain is built from TRBV20-1 and TRBJ1-6, with TRBD1 matching over 7 bases. The trim removed 3 bases at V and 9 bases at J, leaving 8 bases unmatched. The CDR3 runs 14 residues. Per germline, CDR1 DFQATT and CDR2 SNEGSKA (reference sequence). CDR3 nucleotide sequence: TGCAGTGCTAGCGGACAGGCCAGGGGTTCACCCCTCCACTTT. Amino acids: CSASGQARGSPLHF.

This clonotype was observed a handful of times. V and J are TRBV15 and TRBJ2-1, with 9 bases lining up with TRBD1. Germline V gene lookup returns CDR1 LNHNV and CDR2 YYDKDF (reference sequence). The CDR3 covers 15 residues. Germline trimming cut 3 bases from V and 13 bases from J; bases unmatched to any gene: 13. The CDR3 DNA is TGTGCCACCAGCAGTGGGGGGGACAGGGTAGGAGAACAGTTCTTC. Translation gives CATSSGGDRVGEQFF.

This clonotype was recorded a few times. V and J are TRBV11-3 and TRBJ2-1, with TRBD1 as a possible D gene (6 bases). V dropped 2 bases and J dropped 7 bases, with 15 bases sitting between them. Per germline, CDR1 SGHNT and CDR2 YENEEA. The CDR3 has 15 amino acids. The chain's CDR3 is CASSLFSGRGNEQFF. The CDR3 DNA reads TGTGCCAGCAGCTTATTCTCTGGCAGGGGTAATGAGCAGTTCTTC.

The rearrangement uses TRBV20-1 and TRBJ1-5; TRBD1 matches 8 bases. There are 19 residues in the CDR3. V lost 3 bases, J lost 0 bases, and 16 bases stayed unmatched. Germline assignment: CDR1 DFQATT and CDR2 SNEGSKA (reference sequence). CDR3 sequence reads: CSARARQGSIPYSNQPQHF. DNA of the CDR3: TGCAGTGCTAGGGCTAGACAGGGGAGTATACCATATAGCAATCAGCCCCAGCATTTT.

This clonotype was picked up many times. The V and J genes are TRBV5-6 and TRBJ2-7; D is ambiguous. Germline V gives CDR1 SGHDT, CDR2 YYEEEE. The CDR3 extends over 14 amino acids. Trimming stripped 4 bases from V and 2 bases from J, with 13 bases between. Here the CDR3 reads CASSHTLPPYEQYF. CDR3 DNA: TGTGCCAGCAGCCACACGTTGCCGCCCTACGAGCAGTACTTC.

This clonotype was observed many times. V is TRBV7-7 and J is TRBJ2-5; D is tentatively TRBD1 or TRBD2 (6 bases each). CDR1 and CDR2 (germline): SSHAT, FNYEAQ (reference sequence). There are 16 residues in the CDR3. V lost 1 base, J lost 5 bases, and 17 bases lay in between. In nucleotides, the CDR3 is TGTGCCAGCAGCTTAGGATTCGGAGGGGGACGGGAGACCCAGTACTTC. This gives the protein CASSLGFGGGRETQYF.

This chain links TRBV27 with TRBJ2-5, with TRBD1 as a possible D gene (6 bases). The CDR3 is 16 amino acids. V was shortened by 6 bases and J by 3 bases, with 20 bases between the two germline ends. Per the germline V gene, CDR1 is MNHEY and CDR2 is SMNVEV (reference sequence). The CDR3 coding sequence is TGTGCCAGCAGCCTAGGGGGAATTAGCGCGAAAGAGACCCAGTACTTC. Residues: CASSLGGISAKETQYF.

The chain employs TRBV10-3 and TRBJ2-1; D tentatively reads TRBD1 or TRBD2 (5 bases each). Germline CDR1 is ENHRY and CDR2 is SYGVKD. Trimming removed 10 bases from V and 1 base from J, with 17 bases in between. The CDR3 has 15 residues. The CDR3 DNA is TGTGCCACAAATGGGGCGGGCCCTTCCTACAATGAGCAGTTCTTC. It yields the protein CATNGAGPSYNEQFF.

This clonotype was recorded a few times. This chain links TRBV10-1 with TRBJ2-1; D uncertain. Trimming cost V 5 bases and J 8 bases, with 10 bases left between them. The CDR3 loop spans 12 amino acids. CDR1 and CDR2 from the germline V gene are WNHNN and SYGVQD (reference sequence). The CDR3 protein is CASSSAGYEQFF. CDR3 nucleotides: TGCGCCAGCAGTTCGGCAGGTTATGAGCAGTTCTTC.

This clonotype has just a few counts. This rearrangement joins TRBV20-1 to TRBJ1-2; 10 bases align to TRBD1. From germline, CDR1 is DFQATT and CDR2 SNEGSKA (reference sequence). V was pared by 4 bases and J by 8 bases, with 7 bases of the junction left unmatched. The CDR3 loop spans 13 amino acids. This chain's CDR3 is CSAKGQGTFGYTF. As DNA, the CDR3 is TGCAGTGCTAAGGGACAGGGGACGTTCGGCTACACCTTC.

This clonotype was counted between two and nine times. This chain uses TRBV30 with TRBJ2-4; 7 bases are a match to TRBD1. This CDR3 contains 13 residues. V was clipped by 5 bases and J by 4 bases; unmatched bases: 5. The germline V gene has CDR1 GTSNPN and CDR2 SVGIG (reference sequence). The CDR3 reads CAWSGTVKNIQYF. Written as DNA, the CDR3 is TGTGCCTGGTCCGGGACAGTAAAAAACATTCAGTACTTC.

The CDR3 is CASYGYEQYF. For the CDR3, the DNA is TGTGCCAGCTACGGCTACGAGCAGTACTTC. V is TRBV28 and J is TRBJ2-7; D is ambiguous. CDR1 and CDR2 (germline): MDHEN, SYDVKM. V dropped 8 bases and J dropped 3 bases, with 5 bases sitting between them. The CDR3 totals 10 residues.

Details on this clonotype: Germline is not matched at one junction end, which may reflect a read error. The CDR3 is CAPSRGHEETQYF. CDR3 coding DNA: TGTGCCCCCAGCAGAGGGCATGAAGAGACCCAGTACTTC. The V gene is TRBV15, the J gene TRBJ2-4; maybe TRBD2 (5 bases). The J call may be wrong; the DNA end is better matched by TRBJ2-5. CDR3 length: 13 amino acids. CDR1 is LNHNV and CDR2 is YYDKDF in the germline V gene (reference sequence).

The chain recombines TRBV7-2 with TRBJ2-2; 9 bases match TRBD1. This CDR3 comprises 16 residues. CDR1 is SGHTA, CDR2 FQGNSA, per germline. Trimming took 4 bases from V and 0 from J; bases not matched to a gene: 3. The CDR3 DNA is TGTGCCAGCAGCTATACAGGGGGCTCGAACACCGGGGAGCTGTTTTTT. As protein: CASSYTGGSNTGELFF.

The chain uses TRBV7-2 and TRBJ2-7; D unclear. Germline CDR1 reads SGHTA; CDR2 reads FQGNSA. Trimming shortened V by 5 bases and J by 7 bases, and 15 bases separated the two germline ends. This CDR3 is 13 amino acids long. CDR3: CASSPAVNNEQYF. The CDR3 coding sequence is TGTGCCAGCAGCCCCGCAGTGAACAATGAGCAGTACTTC. The full variable domain, with the rest looked up from reference TRBV7-2 and TRBJ2-7, is GAGVSQSPSNKVTEKGKDVELRCDPISGHTALYWYRQSLGQGLEFLIYFQGNSAPDKSGLPSDRFSAERTGGSVSTLTIQRTQQEDSAVYLCASSPAVNNEQYFGPGTRLTVT.

The rearrangement uses TRBV12-3 or TRBV12-4 and TRBJ1-1; 7 nucleotides align to TRBD1. V shed 6 bases and J 3 bases; nucleotides not matched to a gene: 10. CDR3 length: 15 amino acids. The CDR3 coding sequence is TGTGCCAGCAGCCACAGGGGTGGGGGATACACTGAAGCTTTCTTT. Its protein product is CASSHRGGGYTEAFF.

The chain recombines TRBV28 with TRBJ2-5; D possibly corresponds to TRBD2 (5 bases). Germline V gene lookup returns CDR1 MDHEN and CDR2 SYDVKM. Trimming took 6 bases from V and 5 from J, leaving 16 bases between them. The CDR3 extends over 14 amino acids. The chain's CDR3 is CASRNGGPRETQYF. The CDR3 nucleotides are TGTGCCAGCAGAAATGGAGGACCCCGGGAGACCCAGTACTTC.

This clonotype was observed once. The rearrangement links TRBV9 to TRBJ2-7; D not certain. The CDR3 has 15 amino acids. Germline V gene lookup returns CDR1 SGDLS and CDR2 YYNGEE. V lost 0 bases and J lost 0, with 10 bases in between. Written as DNA, the CDR3 is TGTGCCAGCAGCGTAGGTCCAGGAGCCTCCTACGAGCAGTACTTC. Amino acid sequence: CASSVGPGASYEQYF.

The rearrangement links TRBV7-9 to TRBJ1-4; D may be TRBD1 (6 bases). Trimming left V 4 bases short and J 4 bases short, with 13 bases between. The CDR3 totals 15 residues. The germline gives CDR1 SEHNR, CDR2 FQNEAQ (reference sequence). The CDR3 bases are TGTGCCAGCAGCTCCGGAACAGGGATTAATGAAAAACTGTTTTTT. Translated: CASSSGTGINEKLFF.

This clonotype was found a few times. For the CDR3, the DNA is TGTGCCAGCAGTTACGGATCGGGCAGACTCTACGAGCAGTACTTC. This gives the protein CASSYGSGRLYEQYF. V and J are TRBV6-5 and TRBJ2-7; no reliable D call. V was cut by 2 bases and J by 3 bases, with 14 bases left in between. There are 15 residues in the CDR3. CDR1 and CDR2 from the germline V gene are MNHEY and SVGAGI.

The CDR3 here is CSAREPFRDTQYF. As DNA, the CDR3 is TGCAGTGCTAGAGAACCCTTTAGGGATACGCAGTATTTT. The chain employs TRBV20-1 and TRBJ2-3; no reliable D call. V gave up 0 bases and J gave up 6 bases, with 10 bases separating them. The V gene's germline CDR1 is DFQATT and CDR2 SNEGSKA (reference sequence). This CDR3 comprises 13 residues.

This clonotype was seen a few times. The chain employs TRBV10-2 and TRBJ2-5; a possible D gene is TRBD2 (5 bases). CDR1 is WSHSY and CDR2 is SAAADI in the germline V gene. The CDR3 loop spans 13 amino acids. V was clipped by 2 bases and J by 4 bases, with 8 bases between them. For the CDR3, the DNA is TGCGCCAGCAGTGAGGCTAGCTTAGAGACCCAGTACTTC. As protein: CASSEASLETQYF.

The chain employs TRBV20-1 and TRBJ2-7; 9 nucleotides match TRBD2. V lost 6 bases and J lost 3; bases outside the gene matches: 12. Germline CDR1 and CDR2: DFQATT and SNEGSKA (reference sequence). The CDR3 runs 15 residues. The CDR3 sequence is CSALGREGQFYEQYF. CDR3 coding DNA: TGCAGTGCCCTGGGGCGGGAGGGCCAGTTCTACGAGCAGTACTTC.